Presented here are 22 T cell receptor beta chains from one specimen sequenced in a study of identical twins. TCRdb processed the 5' RACE reads anew with MiXCR; each CDR3 protein has one entry. The sample consists of over 500,000 distinct CDR3 sequences, 22% of them appearing once. The same specimen was also included in a second study, on T cells expressing NK-cell markers.

The sequencing input was CD4+ T cells sorted from blood. The source of these receptors is a woman under 30 in good health.

A few counts support this clonotype. V is TRBV12-3 or TRBV12-4 and J is TRBJ2-7, with 7 bases fitting TRBD1. V dropped 6 bases and J dropped 11; count of bases not matched to a gene: 13. This CDR3 has 13 residues. CDR3 bases: TGTGCCAGCAGCCTTGGGGACAGCCACTTTAAGTACTTC. Protein sequence: CASSLGDSHFKYF.

The V call is TRBV7-2, the J call TRBJ2-7, with a tentative D call TRBD2 (6 bases). V was cut by 1 base and J by 5 bases, with 15 bases left in between. CDR1 and CDR2 from the germline V gene are SGHTA and FQGNSA. The CDR3 is made up of 15 amino acids. The CDR3 region has the DNA TGTGCCAGCAGCTTAGTGGCGACTAGTCTCGACGAGCAGTACTTC. Protein: CASSLVATSLDEQYF.

This clonotype was seen more than once but under ten times. The genes are TRBV7-2 and TRBJ2-1, with 7 nucleotides matching TRBD2. CDR3 size: 16 residues. CDR1 and CDR2 (germline): SGHTA, FQGNSA. The V and J ends lost 1 base and 4 bases, in that order; junction bases with no gene match: 7. The CDR3 region is CASSLEVLAPYNEQFF. The CDR3 nucleotides read TGTGCCAGCAGCTTAGAGGTACTAGCGCCTTACAATGAGCAGTTCTTC.

The chain employs TRBV19 and TRBJ1-1; D gene uncertain. CDR1 and CDR2 (germline): LNHDA, SQIVND (reference sequence). V was pared by 11 bases and J by 2 bases, with 12 bases between. This CDR3 spans 12 amino acids. CDR3 bases: TGTGCCGCCCGGGAAGGAAACACTGAAGCTTTCTTT. Protein sequence: CAAREGNTEAFF. Together with reference TRBV19 and TRBJ1-1, the CDR3 gives the full variable domain: DGGITQSPKYLFRKEGQNVTLSCEQNLNHDAMYWYRQDPGQGLRLIYYSQIVNDFQKGDIAEGYSVSREKKESFPLTVTSAQKNPTAFYLCAAREGNTEAFFGQGTRLTVV.

This clonotype was counted only a few times. The chain uses TRBV5-4 and TRBJ2-1; D is possibly TRBD2 (7 bases). The CDR3 covers 17 residues. V dropped 0 bases and J dropped 2 bases, with 15 bases sitting between them. Germline CDR1 SGHNT, CDR2 YYREEE (reference sequence). The CDR3, as DNA: TGTGCCAGCAGCTTGGGATCCGGCGGGGGCACCTACAATGAGCAGTTCTTC. This sequence encodes CASSLGSGGGTYNEQFF.

This clonotype was observed a handful of times. DNA of the CDR3: TGTGCCAGTAGTTATCAGGGTTACGAGCAGTACTTC. It is translated as CASSYQGYEQYF. The rearrangement uses TRBV19 and TRBJ2-7; possible D gene TRBD1, 5 bases. Per the germline V gene, CDR1 is LNHDA and CDR2 is SQIVND (reference sequence). This CDR3 region has 12 residues. V lost 5 bases, J lost 4 bases, and 9 bases lay in between.

This clonotype was seen a handful of times. The V call is TRBV11-2, the J call TRBJ2-2; D is uncertain. The V end was cut by 3 bases, the J end by 5 bases, with 7 bases between. The CDR3 contains 13 residues. Per germline, CDR1 SGHAT and CDR2 FQNNGV. The chain's CDR3 is CASSFGLTGELFF. CDR3 coding DNA: TGTGCCAGCAGCTTTGGCCTTACCGGGGAGCTGTTTTTT.

With regard to this clonotype: The junction does not match germline at one end; this may be a read error. The chain combines TRBV7-3 with TRBJ2-1; 8 bases agree with TRBD2. The length of the CDR3 is 14 residues. The germline CDR1 and CDR2 sequences are SGHTA and FQGTGA. The CDR3 region has the DNA TGTGGCAGCAGGGAGTCGGGGACTAGAAGTGAGCAGTTCTTC. This translates into CGSRESGTRSEQFF.

This clonotype was seen only a few times. CDR3 nucleotides: TGTGCCAGCAGTTACTATGGGACAGGGCGAGACACTGAAGCTTTCTTT. Its translation is CASSYYGTGRDTEAFF. This chain uses TRBV6-5 with TRBJ1-1; 9 bases agree with TRBD1. Germline V gene lookup returns CDR1 MNHEY and CDR2 SVGAGI. Losses at the gene ends were 1 base for V and 3 bases for J; bases not matched to a gene: 6. CDR3 length equals 16 residues.

The chain links TRBV20-1 to TRBJ1-5, with 10 bases lining up with TRBD1. V gave up 5 bases and J gave up 6 bases; unmatched junction bases: 10. This CDR3 contains 15 residues. Germline CDR1 is DFQATT and CDR2 is SNEGSKA (reference sequence). CDR3 nucleotide sequence: TGCAGTGCTGGGGACAGGGGACGAATATCTCAGCCCCAGCATTTT. Protein: CSAGDRGRISQPQHF.

This clonotype appeared a few times. The CDR3 nucleotides are TGTGCCAGCTCACCACTTTCCCGTCGGCTGGGAAAAGAGACCCAGTACTTC. Amino acid sequence: CASSPLSRRLGKETQYF. The V call is TRBV18, the J call TRBJ2-5; the D is unclear. CDR1 is KGHSH, CDR2 LQKENI, per germline. The CDR3 has 17 amino acids. V gave up 1 base and J gave up 3 bases, with 18 bases separating them.

The CDR3 bases are TGTGCCAGCAGCCAAGGGAATAGCCCCTACAATGAGCAGTTCTTC. It is translated as CASSQGNSPYNEQFF. The gene calls are TRBV4-2 and TRBJ2-1; no reliable D call. CDR1 is LGHNA, CDR2 YNFKEQ, per germline. V was pared by 1 base and J by 2 bases, with 9 bases between. The CDR3 is 15 amino acids.

There are many counts of this clonotype. The V and J genes are TRBV11-2 and TRBJ2-3, with D tentatively TRBD1 or TRBD2 (6 bases each). This CDR3 spans 16 amino acids. V dropped 6 bases and J dropped 0 bases, with 16 bases sitting between them. Germline V CDR1 and CDR2: SGHAT, FQNNGV. This chain's CDR3 is CASSPSGDSSTDTQYF. The CDR3 DNA reads TGTGCCAGCAGTCCCTCAGGGGACTCTAGCACAGATACGCAGTATTTT.

This clonotype came up a few times. The rearrangement joins TRBV3-1 to TRBJ2-1; 7 nucleotides align to TRBD2. Trimming at V came to 1 base and at J to 6 bases, leaving 9 bases not matched to a gene. The CDR3 length is 16 residues. CDR1 is LGHDT and CDR2 is YNNKEL in the germline V gene (reference sequence). The DNA of the CDR3 is TGTGCCAGCAGCCAAGGAGGGACGACTAGCTTCAATGAGCAGTTCTTC. Translation gives CASSQGGTTSFNEQFF.

In this sample, this clonotype turned up many times. V and J are TRBV19 and TRBJ1-2; D is possibly TRBD1 (5 bases). This CDR3 contains 14 residues. Trimming removed 4 bases at V and 7 bases at J, with 16 bases between. Germline loops: CDR1 LNHDA, CDR2 SQIVND (reference sequence). CDR3 in DNA: TGTGCCAGTAGTACAAGGGACGGACGGGGTGGCTACACCTTC. Its translation: CASSTRDGRGGYTF.

V usage is TRBV20-1 and J usage is TRBJ1-1; unclear D gene. CDR1 and CDR2 from the germline V gene are DFQATT and SNEGSKA (reference sequence). Trimming took 5 bases from V and 7 from J, leaving 11 bases between them. The CDR3 runs 11 residues. The CDR3 DNA reads as TGCAGTGCTCTACGCCTCCATGAAGCTTTCTTT. Its translation: CSALRLHEAFF.

This clonotype was detected a few times. This rearrangement joins TRBV29-1 to TRBJ1-2, with a tentative D call TRBD1 (6 bases). Germline V gene data show CDR1 as SQVTM and CDR2 as ANQGSEA. Trimming pared 7 bases from V and 2 bases from J, leaving 17 bases between. The CDR3 loop spans 14 amino acids. The CDR3 region is CSALGGAENYGYTF. The CDR3, as DNA: TGCAGCGCCCTTGGGGGGGCTGAAAACTATGGCTACACCTTC.

The V gene is TRBV7-2, the J gene TRBJ2-1; D is perhaps TRBD2 (7 bases). The CDR3 has 15 amino acids. Per the germline V gene, CDR1 is SGHTA and CDR2 is FQGNSA. Deletions cut 5 bases from V and 2 bases from J, with 13 bases between. CDR3 protein: CASSPDGGPYNEQFF. In DNA, the CDR3 is TGTGCCAGCAGCCCCGACGGGGGGCCCTACAATGAGCAGTTCTTC.

The chain has TRBV7-2 and TRBJ2-5; D unresolved. This CDR3 region has 13 residues. Per germline, CDR1 SGHTA and CDR2 FQGNSA. V was cut by 5 bases and J by 5 bases, with 12 bases left in between. CDR3 sequence: CASSGRPGETQYF. The CDR3 bases are TGTGCCAGCAGCGGTCGACCTGGGGAGACCCAGTACTTC. The whole variable domain, filled in from reference TRBV7-2 and TRBJ2-5, reads GAGVSQSPSNKVTEKGKDVELRCDPISGHTALYWYRQSLGQGLEFLIYFQGNSAPDKSGLPSDRFSAERTGGSVSTLTIQRTQQEDSAVYLCASSGRPGETQYFGPGTRLLVL.

The chain joins TRBV20-1 to TRBJ2-7; D not certain. Germline lookup yields CDR1 DFQATT and CDR2 SNEGSKA (reference sequence). The CDR3 contains 14 residues. Trimming stripped 3 bases from V and 5 bases from J, with 17 bases between. The CDR3 DNA sequence: TGCAGTGCTAGTGGCGAGGAAGATGCGAACGAGCAGTACTTC. Its translation is CSASGEEDANEQYF.

This sequence joins TRBV7-2 and TRBJ1-2, with D possibly TRBD1 on 5 matching bases. CDR1 is SGHTA and CDR2 is FQGNSA in the germline V gene. This CDR3 is 17 amino acids long. V dropped 2 bases and J dropped 6 bases, with 22 bases sitting between them. This CDR3 is CASSLSGLGSRGDGYTF. The CDR3 nucleotides are TGTGCCAGCAGCTTAAGTGGTCTCGGCAGCCGGGGGGATGGCTACACCTTC.

Here the CDR3 reads CASSQGWIAGFGNEQFF. In nucleotides, the CDR3 is TGTGCCAGCAGCCAAGGGTGGATAGCGGGGTTTGGAAATGAGCAGTTCTTC. The genes are TRBV3-1 and TRBJ2-1; TRBD2 matches at 8 bases. V lost 1 base to trimming and J lost 7 bases; unmatched junction nucleotides: 12. This CDR3 has 17 amino acids. Looked up from germline, CDR1 is LGHDT and CDR2 is YNNKEL (reference sequence).